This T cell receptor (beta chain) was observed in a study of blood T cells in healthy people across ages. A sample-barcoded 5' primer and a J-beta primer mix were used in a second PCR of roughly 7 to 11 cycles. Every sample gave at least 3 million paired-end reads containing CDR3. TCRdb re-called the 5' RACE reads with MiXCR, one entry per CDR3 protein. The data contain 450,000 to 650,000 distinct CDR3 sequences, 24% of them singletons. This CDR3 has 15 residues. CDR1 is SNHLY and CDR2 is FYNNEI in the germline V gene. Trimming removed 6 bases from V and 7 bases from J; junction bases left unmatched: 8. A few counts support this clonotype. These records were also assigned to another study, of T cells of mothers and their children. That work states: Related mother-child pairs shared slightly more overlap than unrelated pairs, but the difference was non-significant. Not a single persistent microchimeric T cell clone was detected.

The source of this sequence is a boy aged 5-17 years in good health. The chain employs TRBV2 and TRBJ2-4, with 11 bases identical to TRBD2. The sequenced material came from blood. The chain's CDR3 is CASSVLAGEVNIQYF. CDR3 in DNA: TGTGCCAGCAGCGTACTAGCGGGGGAGGTGAACATTCAGTACTTC.